Sequencing of this T cell receptor (beta chain) was carried out in a study of T cell repertoires in cytomegalovirus infection. Study findings and constraints: Public TCR beta family frequency separated CMV-and-HLA carriers, including in an independent cohort. In two of eight donors, the top clonotype was HLA-C-restricted CMV-specific.

This CDR3 region has 19 residues. V shed 2 bases and J 0 bases; nucleotides not matched to a gene: 11. The germline CDR1 and CDR2 sequences are SGHTA and FQGNSA. TCRdb re-derived calls from the reads in MiXCR, one entry per CDR3 protein. This sample has hundreds of thousands of distinct CDR3 sequences, with roughly a quarter found just once. This clonotype showed up many times. What it binds is unknown. The chain couples TRBV7-2 to TRBJ2-3, with 10 bases matching TRBD2. Sequenced material: CD8+ T cells from PBMCs. This clonotype was obtained from a human donor in good health (CMV status not recorded). Some clones in this sample may be carry-over from other donors' samples. CDR3 residues: CASSLKRRLAGDSTDTQYF. DNA of the CDR3: TGTGCCAGCAGCTTAAAGAGGAGGCTAGCGGGGGATAGCACAGATACGCAGTATTTT.